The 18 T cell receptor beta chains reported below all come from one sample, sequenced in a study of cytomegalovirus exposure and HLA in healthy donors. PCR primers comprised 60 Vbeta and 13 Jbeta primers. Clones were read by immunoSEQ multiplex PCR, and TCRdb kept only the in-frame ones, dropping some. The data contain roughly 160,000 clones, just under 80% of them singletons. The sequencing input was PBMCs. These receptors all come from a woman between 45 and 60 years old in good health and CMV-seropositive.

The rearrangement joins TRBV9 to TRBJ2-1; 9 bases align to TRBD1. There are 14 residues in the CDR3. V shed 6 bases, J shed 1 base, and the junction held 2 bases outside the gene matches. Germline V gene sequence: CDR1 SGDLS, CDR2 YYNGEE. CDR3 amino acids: CASNRGQSYNEQFF. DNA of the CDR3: TGTGCCAGCAACAGGGGGCAGTCCTACAATGAGCAGTTCTTC. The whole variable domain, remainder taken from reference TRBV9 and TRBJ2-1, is DSGVTQTPKHLITATGQRVTLRCSPRSGDLSVYWYQQSLDQGLQFLIQYYNGEERAKGNILERFSAQQFPDLHSELNLSSLELGDSALYFCASNRGQSYNEQFFGPGTRLTVL.

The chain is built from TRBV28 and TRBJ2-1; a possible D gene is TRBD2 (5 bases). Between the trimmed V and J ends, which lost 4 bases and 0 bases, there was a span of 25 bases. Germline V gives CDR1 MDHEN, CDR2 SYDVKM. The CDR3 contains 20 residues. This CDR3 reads CASSSPISGPLEVSYNEQFF. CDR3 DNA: TGTGCCAGCAGTTCACCCATAAGTGGTCCGCTGGAGGTCTCCTACAATGAGCAGTTCTTC.

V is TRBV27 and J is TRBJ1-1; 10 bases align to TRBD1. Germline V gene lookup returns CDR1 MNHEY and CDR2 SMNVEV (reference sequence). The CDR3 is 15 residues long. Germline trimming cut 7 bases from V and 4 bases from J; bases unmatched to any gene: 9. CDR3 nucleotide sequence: TGTGCCAGCACTTTCTCGACAGGGGGCGTCACTGAAGCTTTCTTT. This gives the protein CASTFSTGGVTEAFF.

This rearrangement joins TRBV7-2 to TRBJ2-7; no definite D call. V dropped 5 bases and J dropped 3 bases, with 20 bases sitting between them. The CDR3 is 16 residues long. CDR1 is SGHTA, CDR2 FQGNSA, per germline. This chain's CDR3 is CASSPSGLDTIYEQYF. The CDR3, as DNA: TGTGCCAGCAGCCCCTCCGGCCTTGACACCATCTACGAGCAGTACTTC.

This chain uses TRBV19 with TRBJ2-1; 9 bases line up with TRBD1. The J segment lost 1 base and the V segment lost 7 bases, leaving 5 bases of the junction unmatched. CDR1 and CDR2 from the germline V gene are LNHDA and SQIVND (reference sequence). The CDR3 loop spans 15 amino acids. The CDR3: CASNTGTGSYNEQFF. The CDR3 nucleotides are TGTGCCAGTAATACCGGGACAGGGTCCTACAATGAGCAGTTCTTC.

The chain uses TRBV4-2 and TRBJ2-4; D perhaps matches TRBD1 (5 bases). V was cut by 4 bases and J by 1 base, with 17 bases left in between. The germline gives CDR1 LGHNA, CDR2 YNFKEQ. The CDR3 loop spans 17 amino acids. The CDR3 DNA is TGTGCCAGCAGCCTCCCTGGAGAAGGGGTGGCCAAAAACATTCAGTACTTC. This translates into CASSLPGEGVAKNIQYF.

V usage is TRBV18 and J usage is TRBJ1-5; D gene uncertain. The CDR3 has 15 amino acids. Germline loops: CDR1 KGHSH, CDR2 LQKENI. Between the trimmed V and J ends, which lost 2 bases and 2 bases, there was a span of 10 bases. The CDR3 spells CASSPYGDRNQPQHF. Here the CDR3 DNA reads TGTGCCAGCTCACCATACGGGGATCGCAATCAGCCCCAGCATTTT.

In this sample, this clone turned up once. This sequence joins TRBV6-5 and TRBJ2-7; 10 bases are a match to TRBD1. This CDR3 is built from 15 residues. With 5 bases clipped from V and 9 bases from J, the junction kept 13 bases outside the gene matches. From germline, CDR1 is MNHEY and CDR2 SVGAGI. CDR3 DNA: TGTGCCAGCAGTAGACCGGGACAGGGGAGAACTGTGCAGTACTTC. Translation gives CASSRPGQGRTVQYF.

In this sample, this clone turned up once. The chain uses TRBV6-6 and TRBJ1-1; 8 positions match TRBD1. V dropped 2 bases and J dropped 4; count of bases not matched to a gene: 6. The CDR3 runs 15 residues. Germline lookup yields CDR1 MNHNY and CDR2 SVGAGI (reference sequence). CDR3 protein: CASSYRGQGGTEAFF. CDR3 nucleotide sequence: TGTGCCAGCAGTTACCGCGGACAGGGTGGCACTGAAGCTTTCTTT.

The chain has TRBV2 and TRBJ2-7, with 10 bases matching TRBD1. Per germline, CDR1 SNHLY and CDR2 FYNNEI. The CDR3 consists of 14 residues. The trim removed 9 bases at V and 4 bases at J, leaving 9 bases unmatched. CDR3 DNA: TGTGCCAGTTTAGGGACAGGGGAGAGGTACGAGCAGTACTTC. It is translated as CASLGTGERYEQYF. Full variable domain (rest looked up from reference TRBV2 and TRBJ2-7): EPEVTQTPSHQVTQMGQEVILRCVPISNHLYFYWYRQILGQKVEFLVSFYNNEISEKSEIFDDQFSVERPDGSNFTLKIRSTKLEDSAMYFCASLGTGERYEQYFGPGTRLTVT.

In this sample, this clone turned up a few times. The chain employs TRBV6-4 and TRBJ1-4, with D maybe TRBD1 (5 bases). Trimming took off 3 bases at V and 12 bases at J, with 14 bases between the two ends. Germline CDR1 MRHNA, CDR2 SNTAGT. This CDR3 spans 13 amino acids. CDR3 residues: CASSEVQGDQLFF. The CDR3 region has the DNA TGTGCCAGCAGTGAAGTTCAGGGTGATCAACTGTTTTTT.

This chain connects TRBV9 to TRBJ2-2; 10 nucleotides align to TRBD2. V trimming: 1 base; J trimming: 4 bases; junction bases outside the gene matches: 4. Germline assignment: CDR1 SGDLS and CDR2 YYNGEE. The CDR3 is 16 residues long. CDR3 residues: CASSVLAGAFTGELFF. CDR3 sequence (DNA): TGTGCCAGCAGCGTACTAGCGGGAGCGTTCACCGGGGAGCTGTTTTTT.

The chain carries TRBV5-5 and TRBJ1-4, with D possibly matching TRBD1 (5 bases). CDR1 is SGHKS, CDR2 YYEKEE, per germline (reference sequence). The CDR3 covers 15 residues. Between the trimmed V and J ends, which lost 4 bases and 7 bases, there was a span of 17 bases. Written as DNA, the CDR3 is TGTGCCAGCAGCCTCAATCCCGGAGGGGTTGAAAAACTGTTTTTT. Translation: CASSLNPGGVEKLFF.

The CDR3 DNA follows: TGTGCCAGTAGTCCCTCCGGGACTTGGAGCTCCTACAATGAGCAGTTCTTC. It specifies CASSPSGTWSSYNEQFF. J is TRBJ2-1 and V is TRBV19, with a weak D call TRBD2 (6 bases). CDR1 is LNHDA and CDR2 is SQIVND in the germline V gene (reference sequence). The CDR3 contains 17 residues. The germline V and J ends were trimmed by 5 bases and 0 bases, with 17 bases remaining between them. The entire variable domain, with the rest obtained from reference TRBV19 and TRBJ2-1, is as follows: DGGITQSPKYLFRKEGQNVTLSCEQNLNHDAMYWYRQDPGQGLRLIYYSQIVNDFQKGDIAEGYSVSREKKESFPLTVTSAQKNPTAFYLCASSPSGTWSSYNEQFFGPGTRLTVL.

CDR3 in DNA: TGCGCCAGCAGCTTGCGGGCTAGTGGCGGGGTCACAGATACGCAGTATTTT. Encoded protein: CASSLRASGGVTDTQYF. The V call is TRBV5-1, the J call TRBJ2-3; D may be TRBD2 (6 bases). With 1 base removed from V and 2 bases from J, the gap between germline ends came to 17 bases. This CDR3 region has 17 residues. Germline CDR1 and CDR2: SGHRS and YFSETQ.

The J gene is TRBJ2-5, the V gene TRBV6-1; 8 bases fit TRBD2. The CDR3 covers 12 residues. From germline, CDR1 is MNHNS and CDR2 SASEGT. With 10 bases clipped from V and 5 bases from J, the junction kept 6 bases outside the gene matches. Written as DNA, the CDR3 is TGTGCCACCCTTTCGGGGGGGGAGACCCAGTACTTC. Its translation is CATLSGGETQYF.

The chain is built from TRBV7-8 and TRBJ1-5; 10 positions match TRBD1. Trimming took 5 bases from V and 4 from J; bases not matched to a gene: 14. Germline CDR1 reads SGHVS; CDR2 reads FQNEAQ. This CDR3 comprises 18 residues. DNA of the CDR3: TGTGCCAGCAGCGCAACCCGACAGGGGGCGACCTTAAATCAGCCCCAGCATTTT. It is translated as CASSATRQGATLNQPQHF. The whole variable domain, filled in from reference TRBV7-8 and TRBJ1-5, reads GAGVSQSPRYKVAKRGQDVALRCDPISGHVSLFWYQQALGQGPEFLTYFQNEAQLDKSGLPSDRFFAERPEGSVSTLKIQRTQQEDSAVYLCASSATRQGATLNQPQHFGDGTRLSIL.

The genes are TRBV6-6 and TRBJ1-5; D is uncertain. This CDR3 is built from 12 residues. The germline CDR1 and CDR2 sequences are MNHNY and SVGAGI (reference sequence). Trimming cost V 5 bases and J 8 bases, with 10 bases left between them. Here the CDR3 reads CASSPDREPQHF. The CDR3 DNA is TGTGCCAGCAGTCCTGACCGGGAGCCCCAGCATTTT.